The 26 T cell receptor beta chains presented below share a single source sample, sequenced in a study of shared clonotypes between healthy human individuals. The method was immunoSEQ multiplex PCR; TCRdb's version includes in-frame clones alone and lacks a portion of them. The top ten hold about 0.13% of the sample, which has roughly 2 million clones, about 95% seen once. Input material: naive CD4+ T cells sorted from blood. Subset indicated: CD45RA+ positively selected. The receptor source for this set is a young man in good health.

The chain carries TRBV19 and TRBJ2-2; D unclear. Germline V gives CDR1 LNHDA, CDR2 SQIVND (reference sequence). With 4 bases removed from V and 1 base from J, the gap between germline ends came to 7 bases. The CDR3 is 14 amino acids. The CDR3 sequence: CASSTDQNTGELFF. The CDR3 nucleotides read TGTGCCAGTAGTACCGATCAGAACACCGGGGAGCTGTTTTTT.

The J gene is TRBJ1-5, the V gene TRBV10-2; D gene uncertain. V was shortened by 6 bases and J by 10 bases, with 13 bases between the two germline ends. CDR3 length: 12 amino acids. CDR1 WSHSY and CDR2 SAAADI come from the germline V gene. This CDR3 is CASRDGGGPQHF. DNA of the CDR3: TGCGCCAGCAGGGACGGTGGCGGCCCCCAGCATTTT.

V usage is TRBV19 and J usage is TRBJ2-1; TRBD1 might be the D (6 bases). Trimming shortened V by 2 bases and J by 7 bases, and 9 bases separated the two germline ends. Germline V gene lookup returns CDR1 LNHDA and CDR2 SQIVND (reference sequence). The CDR3 loop spans 13 amino acids. The CDR3 DNA follows: TGTGCCAGTAGTATATCAGGGGTTAATGAGCAGTTCTTC. Translation gives CASSISGVNEQFF.

As DNA, the CDR3 is TGTGCCAGCAGTTTAGGGGGGGTCGAGCAGTACTTC. Translated: CASSLGGVEQYF. The V and J genes are TRBV28 and TRBJ2-7; TRBD2 matches 7 bases. The CDR3 sequence is 12 residues long. The trim removed 2 bases at V and 6 bases at J, leaving 1 base unmatched. CDR1 and CDR2 (germline): MDHEN, SYDVKM.

The genes are TRBV5-4 and TRBJ1-2, with TRBD1 identical over 7 bases. CDR1 and CDR2 (germline): SGHNT, YYREEE (reference sequence). This CDR3 has 14 residues. With V trimmed by 4 bases and J by 9 bases, 12 bases remained unmatched. CDR3: CASSTPDRVDSYTF. The CDR3 DNA reads as TGTGCCAGCAGCACCCCCGACAGGGTAGATAGCTACACCTTC. The whole variable domain, remainder taken from reference TRBV5-4 and TRBJ1-2, is ETGVTQSPTHLIKTRGQQVTLRCSSQSGHNTVSWYQQALGQGPQFIFQYYREEENGRGNFPPRFSGLQFPNYSSELNVNALELDDSALYLCASSTPDRVDSYTFGSGTRLTVV.

The chain uses TRBV4-1 and TRBJ2-7; TRBD1 matches at 10 bases. The V gene's germline CDR1 is MGHRA and CDR2 YSYEKL. CDR3 length: 17 amino acids. V trimming: 3 bases; J trimming: 2 bases; junction bases outside the gene matches: 10. The CDR3 DNA sequence: TGCGCCAGCAGCCAGAACACCGGGACAGGGGTACCCTACGAGCAGTACTTC. It codes for CASSQNTGTGVPYEQYF.

The chain couples TRBV29-1 to TRBJ2-3; TRBD1 is a possible D gene (7 bases). Per germline, CDR1 SQVTM and CDR2 ANQGSEA. This CDR3 has 13 amino acids. The V and J ends lost 4 bases and 5 bases respectively, with 13 bases between them. The DNA for the CDR3 is TGCAGCGTTGCGAGGGGGCGGGAAGATACGCAGTATTTT. As protein: CSVARGREDTQYF.

The rearrangement links TRBV7-2 to TRBJ1-6, with D hard to call. The CDR3 is 13 amino acids. The germline gives CDR1 SGHTA, CDR2 FQGNSA. Trimming cost V 5 bases and J 8 bases, with 10 bases left between them. CDR3: CASSPSWDSPLHF. CDR3 nucleotide sequence: TGTGCCAGCAGCCCCTCCTGGGATTCACCCCTCCACTTT.

This clone was detected once. The chain joins TRBV6-1 to TRBJ1-2; D might be TRBD1 (6 bases). From germline, CDR1 is MNHNS and CDR2 SASEGT. V was cut by 6 bases and J by 8 bases, with 19 bases left in between. CDR3 size: 14 residues. The chain's CDR3 is CASSPLLGGAGYTF. CDR3 nucleotide sequence: TGTGCCAGCAGCCCTCTTCTCGGGGGCGCGGGCTACACCTTC.

The chain is built from TRBV18 and TRBJ2-7; 12 bases map to TRBD2. The V gene end was trimmed by 3 bases and the J gene end by 3 bases; junction bases not matched to a gene: 0. In germline, CDR1 is KGHSH, CDR2 LQKENI. This CDR3 spans 14 amino acids. In nucleotides, the CDR3 is TGTGCCAGCTCACCGACTAGCGGGGGCTACGAGCAGTACTTC. Translating gives CASSPTSGGYEQYF.

V gene TRBV4-3 combines with J gene TRBJ2-1, with 8 bases matching TRBD1. V lost 3 bases, J lost 8 bases, and 9 bases stayed unmatched. Germline CDR1 LGHNA, CDR2 YSLEER. The length of the CDR3 is 15 residues. The CDR3, as DNA: TGCGCCAGCAGCCAGGACAGGGTCCCAGTGTATGAGCAGTTCTTC. It codes for CASSQDRVPVYEQFF.

The chain links TRBV30 to TRBJ1-6; D gene ambiguous. The V end lost 4 bases, the J end lost 7 bases, and 8 bases lay between the germline ends. CDR1 and CDR2 (germline): GTSNPN, SVGIG (reference sequence). This CDR3 has 12 amino acids. The CDR3 loop is CAWTASNSPLHF. CDR3 DNA sequence: TGTGCCTGGACAGCGAGCAATTCACCCCTCCACTTT.

The V call is TRBV6-1, the J call TRBJ1-2; 7 nucleotides agree with TRBD1. This CDR3 spans 16 amino acids. Germline loops: CDR1 MNHNS, CDR2 SASEGT. After removal of 4 bases from V and 2 bases from J, the junction contained 10 bases not matched to a gene. The CDR3 loop is CASSGRGTAGNYGYTF. CDR3 coding DNA: TGTGCCAGCAGTGGGAGGGGGACAGCGGGAAACTATGGCTACACCTTC.

The chain recombines TRBV15 with TRBJ1-2; 7 bases are shared with TRBD1. Germline V lookup: CDR1 LNHNV, CDR2 YYDKDF (reference sequence). J lost 4 bases, V lost 0 bases, and 11 bases had no gene match. The length of the CDR3 is 17 residues. CDR3 bases: TGTGCCACCAGCAGAGATCGGGGGACAGTTCGGGCCTATGGCTACACCTTC. It codes for CATSRDRGTVRAYGYTF.

A note on this clone: The sample carries other DNA sequences with the same CDR3. The chain links TRBV18 to TRBJ1-3, with D maybe TRBD1 (5 bases). Trimming shortened V by 3 bases and J by 0 bases, and 6 bases separated the two germline ends. Germline CDR1 and CDR2: KGHSH and LQKENI. The CDR3 is 14 residues long. The CDR3 sequence is CASSPTDSGNTIYF. CDR3 nucleotide sequence: TGTGCCAGCTCACCGACAGACTCTGGAAACACCATATATTTT.

The chain links TRBV7-3 to TRBJ2-3, with D unresolved. V was shortened by 2 bases and J by 0 bases, with 6 bases between the two germline ends. The length of the CDR3 is 14 residues. Per the germline V gene, CDR1 is SGHTA and CDR2 is FQGTGA. The CDR3 DNA reads TGTGCCAGCAGCTTAGGGATGAGCACAGATACGCAGTATTTT. Translating it yields CASSLGMSTDTQYF.

The J gene is TRBJ1-5, the V gene TRBV6-1; D is unclear. Trimming cost V 8 bases and J 7 bases, with 21 bases left between them. The length of the CDR3 is 15 residues. The germline V gene encodes CDR1 MNHNS and CDR2 SASEGT. The CDR3 loop is CASRAGSVGVQPQHF. The CDR3 DNA follows: TGTGCCAGCCGTGCGGGGAGCGTTGGGGTGCAGCCCCAGCATTTT.

The count of this clone is one. The J gene is TRBJ1-3, the V gene TRBV11-2; no definite D call. V gave up 3 bases and J gave up 4 bases, with 7 bases separating them. The CDR3 contains 13 residues. Germline-derived CDR1 and CDR2 are SGHAT and FQNNGV. In DNA, the CDR3 is TGTGCCAGCAGCTTCTTGGAAGGAAACACCATATATTTT. Its protein product is CASSFLEGNTIYF. Complete variable domain (other parts from reference TRBV11-2 and TRBJ1-3): EAGVAQSPRYKIIEKRQSVAFWCNPISGHATLYWYQQILGQGPKLLIQFQNNGVVDDSQLPKDRFSAERLKGVDSTLKIQPAKLEDSAVYLCASSFLEGNTIYFGEGSWLTVV.

V and J are TRBV5-1 and TRBJ1-6; TRBD1 aligns across 9 bases. With V trimmed by 0 bases and J by 9 bases, 13 bases remained unmatched. Germline CDR1 reads SGHRS; CDR2 reads YFSETQ. The CDR3 consists of 18 residues. The chain's CDR3 is CASSLGLVWDRVPSPLHF. DNA for the CDR3: TGCGCCAGCAGCTTGGGCCTAGTCTGGGACAGGGTTCCTTCACCCCTCCACTTT. The full variable domain, rest sourced from reference TRBV5-1 and TRBJ1-6, is KAGVTQTPRYLIKTRGQQVTLSCSPISGHRSVSWYQQTPGQGLQFLFEYFSETQRNKGNFPGRFSGRQFSNSRSEMNVSTLELGDSALYLCASSLGLVWDRVPSPLHFGNGTRLTVT.

This clone occurred once. The chain carries TRBV11-3 and TRBJ1-6; tentative D call: TRBD1 (5 bases). Deletions cut 1 base from V and 7 bases from J, with 8 bases between. The CDR3 contains 14 residues. The germline V gene has CDR1 SGHNT and CDR2 YENEEA. The CDR3 reads CASSLGGLNSPLHF. The DNA of the CDR3 is TGTGCCAGCAGCTTAGGGGGGTTAAATTCACCCCTCCACTTT.

The chain joins TRBV20-1 to TRBJ1-2; D ambiguous. V was pared by 3 bases and J by 7 bases, with 6 bases between. The germline CDR1 and CDR2 sequences are DFQATT and SNEGSKA (reference sequence). The CDR3 spans 10 residues. The CDR3 reads CSASSVGYTF. In DNA, the CDR3 is TGCAGTGCTAGTTCGGTTGGCTACACCTTC.

V gene TRBV5-8 combines with J gene TRBJ1-2, with 7 positions matching TRBD1. From germline, CDR1 is SGHTS and CDR2 YDEGEE. With V trimmed by 4 bases and J by 2 bases, 8 bases remained unmatched. The CDR3 length is 15 residues. CDR3 amino acids: CASSVQGPSNYGYTF. Written as DNA, the CDR3 is TGTGCCAGCAGCGTACAGGGGCCGTCAAACTATGGCTACACCTTC.

This sequence joins TRBV4-1 and TRBJ2-7; 7 bases agree with TRBD1. Germline V gives CDR1 MGHRA, CDR2 YSYEKL. The CDR3 is 15 amino acids. V lost 4 bases, J lost 4 bases, and 10 bases stayed unmatched. The CDR3 loop reads CASSPNPRGKYEQYF. The DNA of the CDR3 is TGCGCCAGCAGCCCAAATCCCAGGGGGAAGTACGAGCAGTACTTC.

This chain links TRBV6-5 with TRBJ1-2; D is perhaps TRBD1 (5 bases). The CDR3 has 13 residues. V gave up 6 bases and J gave up 2 bases, with 10 bases separating them. Germline assignment: CDR1 MNHEY and CDR2 SVGAGI. CDR3 region: CASRGTGNYGYTF. In DNA form, the CDR3 reads TGTGCCAGCAGGGGGACCGGGAACTATGGCTACACCTTC.

The genes are TRBV4-1 and TRBJ2-7; 11 nucleotides agree with TRBD2. The V and J ends lost 4 bases and 0 bases, in that order; junction bases with no gene match: 14. The germline gives CDR1 MGHRA, CDR2 YSYEKL. This CDR3 is built from 19 residues. The CDR3 spells CASSLKGTSGTKSSYEQYF. The CDR3 DNA is TGCGCCAGCAGCCTAAAGGGGACTAGCGGCACAAAATCCTCCTACGAGCAGTACTTC.

This CDR3 is CASSFGTGLGADTQYF. The CDR3, as DNA: TGCGCCAGCAGCTTTGGAACAGGGTTGGGCGCAGATACGCAGTATTTT. The V gene is TRBV5-1, the J gene TRBJ2-3; D may be TRBD1 (6 bases). The CDR3 contains 16 residues. With 2 bases removed from V and 4 bases from J, the gap between germline ends came to 17 bases. Germline values: CDR1 SGHRS, CDR2 YFSETQ.